These T cell receptor beta chains were read from a single sample in a study of blood T cell repertoires in COVID-19. Assay: immunoSEQ multiplex PCR; the TCRdb copy retains only in-frame clones and omits some. The data show 150,000 to 200,000 clones, roughly 89% seen once. Sample: peripheral blood. The receptors were sampled from a woman aged 55-70 years who had recovered from COVID-19. Each CDR3 is given with its conserved first and last residue. Fields, in order: J gene, D gene, CDR3 length, V gene, clone size, CDR3 protein, CDR3 DNA. A D gene is named only where the DNA matches it firmly. A row's size may be missing; if present it is once, few, many or a size class.

j_gene: TRBJ1-6
d_gene: -
len: 16
v_gene: TRBV27
abundance: once
CDR3aa: CASMTVPAWGDSPLHF
CDR3nt: TGTGCCAGCATGACGGTACCGGCCTGGGGAGATTCACCCCTCCACTTT

j_gene: TRBJ1-2
d_gene: -
len: 11
v_gene: TRBV6-2/TRBV6-3
abundance: -
CDR3aa: CASSSGYGYTF
CDR3nt: TGTGCCAGCAGCAGCGGATATGGCTACACCTTC

j_gene: TRBJ2-1
d_gene: -
len: 15
v_gene: TRBV19
abundance: -
CDR3aa: CASKKGGGSYNEQFF
CDR3nt: TGTGCCAGTAAGAAGGGAGGGGGCTCCTACAATGAGCAGTTCTTC

j_gene: TRBJ1-2
d_gene: TRBD1
len: 15
v_gene: TRBV19
abundance: -
CDR3aa: CASSAGTGADYGYTF
CDR3nt: TGTGCCAGTAGTGCCGGGACAGGGGCGGACTATGGCTACACCTTC

j_gene: TRBJ1-1
d_gene: TRBD1
len: 13
v_gene: TRBV28
abundance: few
CDR3aa: CASSGGGGTEAFF
CDR3nt: TGTGCCAGCAGTGGAGGGGGCGGCACTGAAGCTTTCTTT

j_gene: TRBJ2-4
d_gene: TRBD1
len: 16
v_gene: TRBV7-8
abundance: -
CDR3aa: CASSLGQGGPRNIQYF
CDR3nt: TGTGCCAGCAGCTTAGGACAGGGTGGTCCCCGGAACATTCAGTACTTC

j_gene: TRBJ2-7
d_gene: TRBD2
len: 18
v_gene: TRBV5-1
abundance: -
CDR3aa: CASAMARASGGASYEQYF
CDR3nt: TGCGCCAGCGCCATGGCCCGTGCGTCCGGGGGGGCCTCCTACGAGCAGTACTTC

j_gene: TRBJ2-3
d_gene: TRBD2
len: 14
v_gene: TRBV10-2
abundance: -
CDR3aa: CASSSERGGDTQYF
CDR3nt: TGCGCCAGCAGCTCGGAGCGGGGGGGAGATACGCAGTATTTT

j_gene: TRBJ2-7
d_gene: TRBD1
len: 13
v_gene: TRBV5-1
abundance: few
CDR3aa: CASSVDRVYEQYF
CDR3nt: TGCGCCAGCAGCGTAGACAGGGTTTACGAGCAGTACTTC

j_gene: TRBJ2-7
d_gene: TRBD1
len: 15
v_gene: TRBV6-1
abundance: -
CDR3aa: CASSEAGTGVYEQYF
CDR3nt: TGTGCCAGCAGTGAAGCAGGGACAGGCGTCTACGAGCAGTACTTC

j_gene: TRBJ1-6
d_gene: TRBD1
len: 15
v_gene: TRBV10-1
abundance: -
CDR3aa: CASSPTGTGNSPLHF
CDR3nt: TGCGCCAGCAGTCCTACCGGGACAGGGAATTCACCCCTCCACTTT

j_gene: TRBJ1-5
d_gene: -
len: 13
v_gene: TRBV18
abundance: once
CDR3aa: CASSTDRDQPQHF
CDR3nt: TGTGCCAGCTCAACGGACAGAGATCAGCCCCAGCATTTT

j_gene: TRBJ2-7
d_gene: -
len: 13
v_gene: TRBV7-3
abundance: once
CDR3aa: CASLAGSSYEQYF
CDR3nt: TGTGCCAGCCTTGCGGGGAGCTCCTACGAGCAGTACTTC

j_gene: TRBJ1-5
d_gene: -
len: 14
v_gene: TRBV14
abundance: -
CDR3aa: CASSQGQVNQPQHF
CDR3nt: TGTGCCAGCAGCCAAGGGCAGGTCAATCAGCCCCAGCATTTT

j_gene: TRBJ1-2
d_gene: TRBD1
len: 13
v_gene: TRBV12-3/TRBV12-4
abundance: -
CDR3aa: CASSLDRGYGYTF
CDR3nt: TGTGCCAGCAGCCTCGACAGGGGCTATGGCTACACCTTC

j_gene: TRBJ1-4
d_gene: TRBD1
len: 15
v_gene: TRBV5-1
abundance: once
CDR3aa: CASSLTGVSNEKLFF
CDR3nt: TGCGCCAGCAGCCTCACAGGGGTTTCTAATGAAAAACTGTTTTTT

j_gene: TRBJ1-1
d_gene: -
len: 11
v_gene: TRBV11-2
abundance: -
CDR3aa: CASSLRAEAFF
CDR3nt: TGTGCCAGCAGCTTGAGAGCTGAAGCTTTCTTT

j_gene: TRBJ1-5
d_gene: -
len: 15
v_gene: TRBV28
abundance: -
CDR3aa: CASSLGATASQPQHF
CDR3nt: TGTGCCAGCAGTTTAGGGGCTACAGCTAGTCAGCCCCAGCATTTT

j_gene: TRBJ2-1
d_gene: -
len: 14
v_gene: TRBV29-1
abundance: -
CDR3aa: CSVARDGAYNEQFF
CDR3nt: TGCAGCGTTGCCCGTGACGGAGCCTACAATGAGCAGTTCTTC

j_gene: TRBJ2-1
d_gene: TRBD2
len: 16
v_gene: TRBV18
abundance: -
CDR3aa: CASSPWTSGGANEQFF
CDR3nt: TGTGCCAGCTCACCTTGGACTAGCGGGGGGGCCAATGAGCAGTTCTTC

j_gene: TRBJ2-3
d_gene: -
len: 15
v_gene: TRBV15
abundance: -
CDR3aa: CATSRVLQPTDTQYF
CDR3nt: TGTGCCACCAGCAGAGTCCTACAGCCCACAGATACGCAGTATTTT

j_gene: TRBJ1-4
d_gene: TRBD1
len: 14
v_gene: TRBV5-1
abundance: -
CDR3aa: CASSSGQLDEKLFF
CDR3nt: TGCGCCAGCAGCTCGGGACAGTTAGATGAAAAACTGTTTTTT

j_gene: TRBJ2-5
d_gene: TRBD2
len: 13
v_gene: TRBV19
abundance: -
CDR3aa: CASSNSGVETQYF
CDR3nt: TGTGCCAGTAGTAATAGCGGGGTGGAGACCCAGTACTTC

j_gene: TRBJ2-5
d_gene: TRBD2
len: 17
v_gene: TRBV5-1
abundance: -
CDR3aa: CASSWLERGSPQETQYF
CDR3nt: TGCGCCAGCAGCTGGCTGGAGCGGGGGTCCCCCCAAGAGACCCAGTACTTC

j_gene: TRBJ2-7
d_gene: TRBD1
len: 15
v_gene: TRBV2
abundance: -
CDR3aa: CASSTDRGRSYEQYF
CDR3nt: TGTGCCAGCAGTACGGACAGGGGGCGTTCCTACGAGCAGTACTTC

j_gene: TRBJ1-2
d_gene: TRBD1
len: 15
v_gene: TRBV4-1
abundance: -
CDR3aa: CASSLLGQGEYGYTF
CDR3nt: TGCGCCAGCAGCCTCTTAGGACAGGGGGAATATGGCTACACCTTC

j_gene: TRBJ2-5
d_gene: TRBD2
len: 15
v_gene: TRBV10-1
abundance: few
CDR3aa: CASSEASGGQETQYF
CDR3nt: TGCGCCAGCAGTGAAGCTAGCGGGGGACAAGAGACCCAGTACTTC

j_gene: TRBJ2-7
d_gene: -
len: 17
v_gene: TRBV4-1
abundance: few
CDR3aa: CASSQAGPRDFRDEQYF
CDR3nt: TGCGCCAGCAGCCAGGCGGGTCCGAGGGACTTTAGGGACGAGCAGTACTTC

j_gene: TRBJ2-7
d_gene: TRBD1
len: 16
v_gene: TRBV28
abundance: -
CDR3aa: CASTRRQGALPYEQYF
CDR3nt: TGTGCCAGCACCCGGCGGCAGGGGGCGCTTCCGTACGAGCAGTACTTC

j_gene: TRBJ1-2
d_gene: -
len: 13
v_gene: TRBV4-1
abundance: -
CDR3aa: CASSQVAGYGYTF
CDR3nt: TGCGCCAGCAGCCAAGTAGCGGGGTATGGCTACACCTTC

j_gene: TRBJ1-6
d_gene: TRBD1
len: 16
v_gene: TRBV10-3
abundance: -
CDR3aa: CAISEPGDRDNSPLHF
CDR3nt: TGTGCCATCAGTGAACCGGGGGACAGGGACAATTCACCCCTCCACTTT

j_gene: TRBJ2-7
d_gene: TRBD1
len: 13
v_gene: TRBV5-4
abundance: once
CDR3aa: CASSGTESYEQYF
CDR3nt: TGTGCCAGCAGCGGGACAGAGTCCTACGAGCAGTACTTC

j_gene: TRBJ2-7
d_gene: TRBD2
len: 15
v_gene: TRBV28
abundance: -
CDR3aa: CASSLTAAGAYEQYF
CDR3nt: TGTGCCAGCAGTTTAACTGCAGCGGGAGCTTACGAGCAGTACTTC

j_gene: TRBJ1-1
d_gene: -
len: 11
v_gene: TRBV28
abundance: -
CDR3aa: CASSLQGGAFF
CDR3nt: TGTGCCAGCAGTTTGCAGGGAGGAGCTTTCTTT

j_gene: TRBJ2-1
d_gene: TRBD2
len: 20
v_gene: TRBV10-3
abundance: -
CDR3aa: CAIRHDPTRTSGGDYNEQFF
CDR3nt: TGTGCCATCAGACACGACCCCACGAGGACTAGCGGGGGGGACTACAATGAGCAGTTCTTC

j_gene: TRBJ2-5
d_gene: -
len: 13
v_gene: TRBV11-2
abundance: once
CDR3aa: CASRLTGQETQYF
CDR3nt: TGTGCCAGCAGATTAACAGGGCAAGAGACCCAGTACTTC

j_gene: TRBJ1-6
d_gene: TRBD1
len: 17
v_gene: TRBV6-1
abundance: -
CDR3aa: CASSDTGASSYNSPLHF
CDR3nt: TGTGCCAGCAGTGATACAGGGGCAAGCTCCTATAATTCACCCCTCCACTTT

j_gene: TRBJ2-5
d_gene: -
len: 14
v_gene: TRBV10-2
abundance: -
CDR3aa: CASSEGRVPGTQYF
CDR3nt: TGCGCCAGCAGTGAAGGTCGGGTCCCGGGGACCCAGTACTTC

j_gene: TRBJ1-4
d_gene: -
len: 13
v_gene: TRBV5-1
abundance: -
CDR3aa: CASSLDRNEKLFF
CDR3nt: TGCGCCAGCAGCCTCGACAGAAATGAAAAACTGTTTTTT

j_gene: TRBJ2-7
d_gene: -
len: 13
v_gene: TRBV5-1
abundance: once
CDR3aa: CASSLDGSYEQYF
CDR3nt: TGCGCCAGCAGCTTGGACGGTTCGTACGAGCAGTACTTC

j_gene: TRBJ2-3
d_gene: TRBD2
len: 16
v_gene: TRBV5-1
abundance: -
CDR3aa: CASSPLTSGVADTQYF
CDR3nt: TGCGCCAGCAGCCCGTTGACTAGCGGGGTCGCAGATACGCAGTATTTT

j_gene: TRBJ2-3
d_gene: -
len: 14
v_gene: TRBV5-1
abundance: -
CDR3aa: CASSFQGHTDTQYF
CDR3nt: TGCGCCAGCAGCTTTCAGGGGCACACAGATACGCAGTATTTT

j_gene: TRBJ2-2
d_gene: -
len: 14
v_gene: TRBV11-1
abundance: -
CDR3aa: CASRTPVSPGELFF
CDR3nt: TGTGCCAGCAGGACTCCTGTCTCCCCGGGGGAGCTGTTTTTT

j_gene: TRBJ1-5
d_gene: -
len: 11
v_gene: TRBV30
abundance: -
CDR3aa: CAMKVTGPQHF
CDR3nt: TGTGCCATGAAGGTAACAGGGCCCCAGCATTTT

j_gene: TRBJ1-1
d_gene: -
len: 15
v_gene: TRBV7-9
abundance: few
CDR3aa: CASSLSTAYGDEAFF
CDR3nt: TGTGCCAGCAGCTTATCGACAGCCTATGGAGACGAAGCTTTCTTT

j_gene: TRBJ1-2
d_gene: -
len: 13
v_gene: TRBV12-3/TRBV12-4
abundance: -
CDR3aa: CASSFFSKYGYTF
CDR3nt: TGTGCCAGCAGTTTTTTTAGTAAATATGGCTACACCTTC

j_gene: TRBJ2-7
d_gene: -
len: 13
v_gene: TRBV7-2
abundance: -
CDR3aa: CASSRDRSYEQYF
CDR3nt: TGTGCCAGCAGCCGAGACAGGTCCTACGAGCAGTACTTC

j_gene: TRBJ2-5
d_gene: TRBD1
len: 15
v_gene: TRBV24-1
abundance: once
CDR3aa: CATSDPGQGGETQYF
CDR3nt: TGTGCCACCAGTGACCCGGGACAGGGCGGGGAGACCCAGTACTTC

j_gene: TRBJ1-6
d_gene: TRBD1
len: 17
v_gene: TRBV11-2
abundance: -
CDR3aa: CASSLVGAGGSHSPLHF
CDR3nt: TGTGCCAGCAGCTTAGTCGGGGCAGGGGGTAGTCATTCACCCCTCCACTTT

j_gene: TRBJ1-1
d_gene: TRBD1
len: 19
v_gene: TRBV6-2/TRBV6-3
abundance: -
CDR3aa: CASSPGTGLRPMLYTEAFF
CDR3nt: TGTGCCAGCAGTCCCGGGACAGGGCTCCGCCCGATGTTGTACACTGAAGCTTTCTTT

j_gene: TRBJ2-3
d_gene: TRBD2
len: 15
v_gene: TRBV5-4
abundance: -
CDR3aa: CASSLVRGGGDTQYF
CDR3nt: TGTGCCAGCAGCTTGGTGCGGGGGGGCGGGGATACGCAGTATTTT

j_gene: TRBJ1-6
d_gene: -
len: 11
v_gene: TRBV29-1
abundance: -
CDR3aa: CSVEPVSPLHF
CDR3nt: TGCAGCGTTGAACCGGTTTCACCCCTCCACTTT

j_gene: TRBJ1-4
d_gene: TRBD1
len: 15
v_gene: TRBV24-1
abundance: -
CDR3aa: CATSDSGGVGEKLFF
CDR3nt: TGTGCCACCAGTGATTCAGGGGGAGTGGGTGAAAAACTGTTTTTT

j_gene: TRBJ1-1
d_gene: -
len: 16
v_gene: TRBV5-5
abundance: -
CDR3aa: CASSSLQLGGSTEAFF
CDR3nt: TGTGCCAGCAGCTCGTTGCAACTGGGGGGGAGCACTGAAGCTTTCTTT